These 11 T cell receptor beta chains came from one sample sequenced in a study of blood T cell repertoires in COVID-19. Method: immunoSEQ multiplex PCR; TCRdb's copy keeps in-frame clones and lacks some. The profile shows over 120,000 clones, roughly 80% of them singletons. The sample consisted of PBMCs or T cells enriched from blood (not recorded which). These TCRs come from a man in his forties or fifties who had recovered from COVID-19.

J is TRBJ1-5 and V is TRBV6-6; 9 bases match TRBD1. CDR1 is MNHNY, CDR2 SVGAGI, per germline (reference sequence). This CDR3 has 18 amino acids. The trim removed 5 bases at V and 1 base at J, leaving 12 bases unmatched. Written as DNA, the CDR3 is TGTGCCAGCAGTCATCACCGGGACAGGGTCAACAGCAATCAGCCCCAGCATTTT. Protein sequence: CASSHHRDRVNSNQPQHF.

The genes are TRBV5-1 and TRBJ2-2, with 10 bases fitting TRBD1. CDR1 and CDR2 (germline): SGHRS, YFSETQ. The CDR3 is 16 amino acids. The ends lost 1 base at V and 5 bases at J; junction bases unmatched: 5. The CDR3 DNA sequence: TGCGCCAGCAGCTTGAGGGGGGACAGGGGAACCGGGGAGCTGTTTTTT. Translation: CASSLRGDRGTGELFF.

This chain joins TRBV29-1 and TRBJ1-5; 8 nucleotides match TRBD1. The CDR3 is 15 amino acids. The V gene end was trimmed by 6 bases and the J gene end by 6 bases; junction bases not matched to a gene: 13. The germline CDR1 and CDR2 sequences are SQVTM and ANQGSEA. This CDR3 reads CSVLQGQGASQPQHF. The CDR3 DNA is TGCAGCGTGCTTCAGGGGCAGGGGGCTTCTCAGCCCCAGCATTTT.

The chain joins TRBV5-6 to TRBJ2-1; D gene unclear. Germline V CDR1 and CDR2: SGHDT, YYEEEE. Trimming took off 4 bases at V and 5 bases at J, with 7 bases between the two ends. The CDR3 covers 12 residues. This CDR3 is CASSRSDNEQFF. For the CDR3, the DNA is TGTGCCAGCAGCAGATCGGACAATGAGCAGTTCTTC.

This chain uses TRBV9 with TRBJ1-1; D might be TRBD1 (5 bases). The CDR3 is 13 amino acids. Germline V gene data show CDR1 as SGDLS and CDR2 as YYNGEE. V lost 0 bases and J lost 6, with 9 bases in between. In DNA form, the CDR3 reads TGTGCCAGCAGCGTAGCTGGGGCCTCTGAAGCTTTCTTT. Protein product: CASSVAGASEAFF.

This clone was counted only a few times. V is TRBV29-1 and J is TRBJ2-1; D perhaps matches TRBD2 (5 bases). There are 13 residues in the CDR3. The germline V and J ends were trimmed by 2 bases and 2 bases, with 7 bases remaining between them. Germline CDR1 is SQVTM and CDR2 is ANQGSEA. CDR3 DNA: TGCAGCGTTGAAATTAGCGCCTACAATGAGCAGTTCTTC. Encoded protein: CSVEISAYNEQFF.

This chain joins TRBV5-5 and TRBJ2-1; 14 bases line up with TRBD2. The V and J ends lost 0 bases and 11 bases, in that order; junction bases with no gene match: 4. CDR3 length: 15 residues. Germline V gene data show CDR1 as SGHKS and CDR2 as YYEKEE (reference sequence). The CDR3 is CASSLVGLAGGQQFF. The CDR3 DNA sequence: TGTGCCAGCAGCTTGGTTGGACTAGCGGGGGGCCAGCAGTTCTTC.

V is TRBV29-1 and J is TRBJ2-5, with D possibly TRBD2 on 6 matching bases. CDR1 and CDR2 from the germline V gene are SQVTM and ANQGSEA. The CDR3 consists of 12 residues. The V and J ends lost 7 bases and 5 bases respectively, with 14 bases between them. The CDR3 DNA follows: TGCAGCGCACTGGGACGGGGGGAGACCCAGTACTTC. Protein: CSALGRGETQYF.

The chain joins TRBV5-8 to TRBJ1-3, with D possibly matching TRBD1 (6 bases). The V end was cut by 2 bases, the J end by 0 bases, with 12 bases between. The CDR3 loop spans 16 amino acids. Looked up from germline, CDR1 is SGHTS and CDR2 is YDEGEE. The CDR3 sequence: CASSFWTVNSGNTIYF. In DNA, the CDR3 is TGTGCCAGCAGCTTCTGGACAGTCAACTCTGGAAACACCATATATTTT.

The genes are TRBV7-2 and TRBJ1-2; D perhaps matches TRBD1 (5 bases). The CDR3 has 15 residues. Deletions cut 10 bases from V and 4 bases from J, with 22 bases between. The germline V gene has CDR1 SGHTA and CDR2 FQGNSA. As DNA, the CDR3 is TGTGCCATCTTAATACGGGGAGGGGTGGCCTATGGCTACACCTTC. It translates to CAILIRGGVAYGYTF.

The chain uses TRBV12-5 and TRBJ2-7; TRBD2 matches 9 bases. CDR1 and CDR2 (germline): LGHNT, FRNRAP. The CDR3 loop spans 17 amino acids. V lost 5 bases, J lost 3 bases, and 14 bases stayed unmatched. CDR3 in DNA: TGTGCTAGTGGTACTCCCCGCACGGCGGGGGGGCTCTACGAGCAGTACTTC. The encoded protein is CASGTPRTAGGLYEQYF.